This TCR beta chain comes out of a study of blood T cells in healthy people across ages. Study summary: With template switching, about one barcoded beta molecule was captured per two T cells.

Collection of approximately 9.3 milliliters of peripheral blood was performed for each donor. This CDR3 is built from 13 residues. With V trimmed by 5 bases and J by 0 bases, 2 bases remained unmatched. CDR1 and CDR2 (germline): SQVTM, ANQGSEA. It was with a sample-barcoded 5' primer and a J-beta primer mix that a second PCR of roughly 7 to 12 cycles was run. All samples gave at least 3 million CDR3-containing paired-end reads. TCRdb analysed the 5' RACE reads with MiXCR anew, one entry per CDR3 protein. The sample holds approximately 290,000 distinct CDR3 sequences, around 29% seen once. The source of this sequence is a woman in her 70s in good health. The chain carries TRBV29-1 and TRBJ2-3, with 7 bases aligning to TRBD1. The specimen was blood. DNA for the CDR3: TGCAGCGTTTCCAGGGGGAGCACAGATACGCAGTATTTT. This sequence encodes CSVSRGSTDTQYF.